The T cell receptor beta chain described here comes from a study of shared clonotypes between healthy human individuals. Profiling relied on immunoSEQ multiplex PCR, and the TCRdb table lists in-frame clones only, not all of them. The table includes more than 2,000,000 clones, about 92% detected once. CDR3 length: 15 amino acids. Germline V gives CDR1 SGDLS, CDR2 YYNGEE. Germline trimming cut 0 bases from V and 9 bases from J; bases unmatched to any gene: 9. Sample: naive CD4+ T cells from PBMCs. The subset was: CD45RA+ positively selected. The chain couples TRBV9 to TRBJ2-4, with 7 nucleotides matching TRBD2. The receptor was derived from a man younger than 35 in good health. Some clones in this sample may be carry-over from other donors' samples. The CDR3 nucleotides read TGTGCCAGCAGCGTAGGACTGGCGGGAGTTATCATTCAGTACTTC. Its translation: CASSVGLAGVIIQYF.